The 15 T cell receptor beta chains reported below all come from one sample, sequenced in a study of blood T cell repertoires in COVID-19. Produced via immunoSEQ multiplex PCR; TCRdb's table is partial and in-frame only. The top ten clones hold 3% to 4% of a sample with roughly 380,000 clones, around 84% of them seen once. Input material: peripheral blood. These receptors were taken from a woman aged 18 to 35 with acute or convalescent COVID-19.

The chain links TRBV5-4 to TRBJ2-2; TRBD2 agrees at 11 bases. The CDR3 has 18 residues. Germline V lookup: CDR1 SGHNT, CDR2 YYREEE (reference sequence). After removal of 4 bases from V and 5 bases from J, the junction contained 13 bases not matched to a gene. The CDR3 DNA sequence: TGTGCCAGCAGCCTCGCCTTTAGCGGGGGGGCAGGAACCGGGGAGCTGTTTTTT. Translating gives CASSLAFSGGAGTGELFF.

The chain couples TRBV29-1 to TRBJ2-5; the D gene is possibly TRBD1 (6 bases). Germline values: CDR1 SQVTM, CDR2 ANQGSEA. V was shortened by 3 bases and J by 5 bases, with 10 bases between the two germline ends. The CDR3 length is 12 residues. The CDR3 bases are TGCAGCGTTGAGGATCAGGGGGAGACCCAGTACTTC. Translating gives CSVEDQGETQYF.

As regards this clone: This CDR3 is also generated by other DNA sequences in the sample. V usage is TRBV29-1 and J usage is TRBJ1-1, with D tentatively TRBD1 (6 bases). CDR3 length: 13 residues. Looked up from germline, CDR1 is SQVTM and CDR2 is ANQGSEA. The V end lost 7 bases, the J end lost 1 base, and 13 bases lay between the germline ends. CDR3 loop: CSAATGTNTEAFF. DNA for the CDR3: TGCAGCGCCGCGACAGGCACGAACACTGAAGCTTTCTTT. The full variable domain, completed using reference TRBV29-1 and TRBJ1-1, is SAVISQKPSRDICQRGTSLTIQCQVDSQVTMMFWYRQQPGQSLTLIATANQGSEATYESGFVIDKFPISRPNLTFSTLTVSNMSPEDSSIYLCSAATGTNTEAFFGQGTRLTVV.

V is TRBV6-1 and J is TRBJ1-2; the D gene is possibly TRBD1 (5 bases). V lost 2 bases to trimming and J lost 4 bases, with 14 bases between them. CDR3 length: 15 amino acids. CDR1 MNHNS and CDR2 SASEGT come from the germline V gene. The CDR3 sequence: CASSERGRDSYGYTF. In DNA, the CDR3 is TGTGCCAGCAGTGAACGTGGACGGGACTCCTATGGCTACACCTTC.

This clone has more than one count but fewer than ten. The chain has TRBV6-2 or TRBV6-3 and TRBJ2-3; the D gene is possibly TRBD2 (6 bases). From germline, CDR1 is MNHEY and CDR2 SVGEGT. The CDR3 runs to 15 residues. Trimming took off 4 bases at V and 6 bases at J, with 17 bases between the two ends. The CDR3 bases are TGTGCCAGCAGTTTAAGACTCATGGGGAGGGATACGCAGTATTTT. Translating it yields CASSLRLMGRDTQYF.

CDR3 DNA sequence: TGTGCCAGCAGCTCTACGATGAACACTGAAGCTTTCTTT. Translation gives CASSSTMNTEAFF. This chain connects TRBV14 to TRBJ1-1; D call uncertain. CDR1 and CDR2 (germline): SGHDN, FVKESK. Trimming pared 5 bases from V and 0 bases from J, leaving 7 bases between. The CDR3 is 13 amino acids.

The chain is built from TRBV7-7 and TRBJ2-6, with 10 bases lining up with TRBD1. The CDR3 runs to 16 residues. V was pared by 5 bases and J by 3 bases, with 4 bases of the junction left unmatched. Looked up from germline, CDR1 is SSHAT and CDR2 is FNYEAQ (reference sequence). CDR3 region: CASSPGDRGGANVLTF. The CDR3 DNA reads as TGTGCCAGCAGCCCGGGGGACAGGGGTGGGGCCAACGTCCTGACTTTC.

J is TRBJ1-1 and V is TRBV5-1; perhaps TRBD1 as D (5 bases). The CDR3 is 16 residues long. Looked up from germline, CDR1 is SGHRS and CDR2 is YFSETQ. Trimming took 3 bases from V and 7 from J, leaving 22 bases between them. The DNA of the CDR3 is TGCGCCAGCAGCTCCAACAGCGGGACTACCCGATTTGAAGCTTTCTTT. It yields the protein CASSSNSGTTRFEAFF.

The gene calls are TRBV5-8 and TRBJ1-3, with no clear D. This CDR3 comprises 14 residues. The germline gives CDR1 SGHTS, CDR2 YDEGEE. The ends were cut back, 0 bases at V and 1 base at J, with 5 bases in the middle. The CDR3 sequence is CASSLGGSGNTIYF. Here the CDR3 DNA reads TGTGCCAGCAGCTTGGGAGGATCTGGAAACACCATATATTTT.

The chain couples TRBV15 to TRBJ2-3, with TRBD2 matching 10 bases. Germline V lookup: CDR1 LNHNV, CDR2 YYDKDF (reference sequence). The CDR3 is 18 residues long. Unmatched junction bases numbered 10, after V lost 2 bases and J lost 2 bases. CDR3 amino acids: CATSRKRLAGVLTDTQYF. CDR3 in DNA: TGTGCCACCAGCAGAAAGAGGCTAGCGGGGGTTCTCACAGATACGCAGTATTTT.

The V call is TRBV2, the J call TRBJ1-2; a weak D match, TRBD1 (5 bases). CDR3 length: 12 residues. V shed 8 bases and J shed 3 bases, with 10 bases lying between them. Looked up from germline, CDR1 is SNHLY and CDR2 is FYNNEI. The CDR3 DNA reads TGTGCCAGCGAGGGACTTTACTATGGCTACACCTTC. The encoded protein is CASEGLYYGYTF.

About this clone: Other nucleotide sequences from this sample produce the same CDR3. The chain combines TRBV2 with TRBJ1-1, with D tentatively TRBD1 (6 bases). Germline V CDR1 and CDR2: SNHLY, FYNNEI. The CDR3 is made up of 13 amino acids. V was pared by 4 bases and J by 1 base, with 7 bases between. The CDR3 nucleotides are TGTGCCAGCAGTGTGGGACAGAACACTGAAGCTTTCTTT. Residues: CASSVGQNTEAFF.

CDR3 DNA: TGTGCCAGCAGTGAATTGTTTAGCGGGGTTACAGATACGCAGTATTTT. Translated, it gives CASSELFSGVTDTQYF. This chain connects TRBV2 to TRBJ2-3; 8 bases fit TRBD2. J gave up 3 bases and V 2 bases, and 7 bases lay outside the gene matches. CDR1 SNHLY and CDR2 FYNNEI come from the germline V gene. The CDR3 consists of 16 residues.

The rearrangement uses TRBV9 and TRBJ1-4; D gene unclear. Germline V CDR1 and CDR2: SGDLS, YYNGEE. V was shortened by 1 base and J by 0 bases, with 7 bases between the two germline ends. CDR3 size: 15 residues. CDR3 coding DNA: TGTGCCAGCAGCGTAAGCGGTACAACTAATGAAAAACTGTTTTTT. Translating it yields CASSVSGTTNEKLFF.

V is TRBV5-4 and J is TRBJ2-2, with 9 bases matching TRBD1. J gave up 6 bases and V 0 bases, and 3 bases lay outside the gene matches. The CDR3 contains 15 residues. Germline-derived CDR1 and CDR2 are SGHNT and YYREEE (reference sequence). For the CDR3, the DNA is TGTGCCAGCAGCTTGGGACGGGACAGGGCCGGGGAGCTGTTTTTT. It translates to CASSLGRDRAGELFF. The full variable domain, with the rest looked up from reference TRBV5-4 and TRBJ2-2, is ETGVTQSPTHLIKTRGQQVTLRCSSQSGHNTVSWYQQALGQGPQFIFQYYREEENGRGNFPPRFSGLQFPNYSSELNVNALELDDSALYLCASSLGRDRAGELFFGEGSRLTVL.